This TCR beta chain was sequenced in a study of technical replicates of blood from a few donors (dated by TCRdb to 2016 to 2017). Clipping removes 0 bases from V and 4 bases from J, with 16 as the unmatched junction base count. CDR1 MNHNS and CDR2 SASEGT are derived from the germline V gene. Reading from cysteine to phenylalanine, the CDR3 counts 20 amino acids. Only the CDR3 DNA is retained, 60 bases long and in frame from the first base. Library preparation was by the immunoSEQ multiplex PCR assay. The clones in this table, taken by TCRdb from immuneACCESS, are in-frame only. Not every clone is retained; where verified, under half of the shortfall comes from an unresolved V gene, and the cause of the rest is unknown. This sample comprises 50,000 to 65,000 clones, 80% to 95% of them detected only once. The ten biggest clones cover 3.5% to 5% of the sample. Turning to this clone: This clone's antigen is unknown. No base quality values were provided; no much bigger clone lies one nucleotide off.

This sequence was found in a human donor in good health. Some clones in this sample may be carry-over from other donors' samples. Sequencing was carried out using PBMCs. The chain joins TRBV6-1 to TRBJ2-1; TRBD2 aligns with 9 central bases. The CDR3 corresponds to CASSEAVGSGSGRQYNEQFF. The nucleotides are TGTGCCAGCAGTGAAGCCGTGGGTTCAGGAAGCGGGAGGCAGTACAATGAGCAGTTCTTC.